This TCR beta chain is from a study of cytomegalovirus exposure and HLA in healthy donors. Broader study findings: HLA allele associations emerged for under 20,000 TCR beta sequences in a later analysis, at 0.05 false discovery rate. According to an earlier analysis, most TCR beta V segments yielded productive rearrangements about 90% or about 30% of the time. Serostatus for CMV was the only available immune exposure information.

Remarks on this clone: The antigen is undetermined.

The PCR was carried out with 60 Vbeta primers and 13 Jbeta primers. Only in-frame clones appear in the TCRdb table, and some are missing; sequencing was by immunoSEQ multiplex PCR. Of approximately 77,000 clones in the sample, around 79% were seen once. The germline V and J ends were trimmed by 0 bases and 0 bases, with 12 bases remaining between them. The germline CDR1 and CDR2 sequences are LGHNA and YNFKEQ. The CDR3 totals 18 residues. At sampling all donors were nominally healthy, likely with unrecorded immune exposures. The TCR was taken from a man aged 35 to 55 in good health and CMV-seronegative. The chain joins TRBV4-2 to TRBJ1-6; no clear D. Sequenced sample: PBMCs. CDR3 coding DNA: TGTGCCAGCAGCCAAGACGAAGGGAGAAGCTCCTATAATTCACCCCTCCACTTT. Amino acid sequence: CASSQDEGRSSYNSPLHF.